The rows below give T cell receptor beta chains drawn from one sample of a study of shared clonotypes between healthy human individuals. Clones were sequenced by immunoSEQ multiplex PCR, and TCRdb holds only the in-frame ones, with some missing. The data show around 510,000 clones, 95% to 96% seen once. Material for sequencing was naive CD4+ T cells sorted from blood. These receptor sequences come from a woman aged 30 to 39 in good health. Both conserved end residues are part of each CDR3. The order of the fields is D gene, J gene, V gene, CDR3 protein. The D gene is left open where the match is weak.

>TRBD1|TRBJ1-4|TRBV28
CASTLWGKQGAAEKLFF
>TRBD2|TRBJ2-3|TRBV7-3
CASSPRTSGASTDTQYF
>NA|TRBJ2-1|TRBV7-9
CASSLPNREREQFF
>TRBD2|TRBJ2-7|TRBV23-1
CASVPPGTSGRREQYF
>NA|TRBJ1-4|TRBV11-2
CASSLDSRVGGEKLFF
>NA|TRBJ1-1|TRBV10-3
CAISESQGLGPSLNTEAFF
>NA|TRBJ2-5|TRBV29-1
CSVNGRYSGETQYF
>NA|TRBJ1-1|TRBV28
CASSLFQLDPNTEAFF
>TRBD2|TRBJ2-6|TRBV7-2
CASSLVGGSGANVLTF
>NA|TRBJ1-4|TRBV28
CASSSGDEKLFF
>NA|TRBJ2-3|TRBV4-2
CASSQAATDTQYF
>TRBD2|TRBJ2-2|TRBV27
CASSGLAANTGELFF
>TRBD2|TRBJ2-5|TRBV5-1
CASSFGLADQETQYF
>TRBD2|TRBJ2-1|TRBV7-3
CASSSSGIGFNEQFF
>TRBD1|NA|TRBV4-1
CASSRTPGGDEQYF
>TRBD1|TRBJ2-7|TRBV7-9
CASSPGTGGAYEQYF
>NA|TRBJ1-4|TRBV19
CASSSPGHSNEKLFF
>NA|TRBJ2-3|TRBV4-1
CASSRYRGPTSTDTQYF
>TRBD1|TRBJ1-2|TRBV20-1
CSAGQGYGYTF
>NA|TRBJ1-1|TRBV5-1
CASSELQGGNTEAFF
>TRBD1|TRBJ1-1|TRBV28
CASSQPTGGWAEAFF
>TRBD1|TRBJ1-2|TRBV15
CATSPRQGSFGYTF
>TRBD1|TRBJ2-7|TRBV29-1
CSVGDSSYEQYF
>TRBD2|TRBJ2-1|TRBV18
CASSPFRLAAANNEQFF
>TRBD2|TRBJ2-7|TRBV5-6
CASSSYSREGREQYF
>NA|TRBJ2-1|TRBV2
CASSETPHLSLGANEQFF
>NA|TRBJ2-7|TRBV19
CASSNPPGGFYEQYF
>TRBD1|TRBJ1-2|TRBV2
CASSEQGADYGYTF
>TRBD1|TRBJ2-5|TRBV28
CASSSPQGQAQETQYF
>TRBD2|TRBJ2-5|TRBV25-1
CASSEGLAGELETQYF
>TRBD2|TRBJ2-3|TRBV2
CASSRRLAGADTQYF
>NA|TRBJ2-3|TRBV5-5
CASTLLFGTDTQYF
>NA|TRBJ1-2|TRBV30
CACVDTNYGYTF
>NA|TRBJ1-2|TRBV6-5
CASSYSKGFGYGYTF
>NA|TRBJ2-2|TRBV19
CASSIQGPGELFF
>NA|TRBJ1-5|TRBV18
CASSNNKGVDQPQHF
>TRBD1|TRBJ2-7|TRBV18
CASSPKGTGAIEQYF
>TRBD1|TRBJ1-1|TRBV13
CASRLTLTGGEAFF
>NA|TRBJ2-5|TRBV10-3
CAIRRGNEETQYF
>TRBD2|NA|TRBV19
CASRAVARSGRTHEQYF
>NA|TRBJ2-2|TRBV21-1
CASSRGMNTGELFF
>NA|TRBJ2-4|TRBV6-5
CASSYGRQAGQNIQYF
>NA|TRBJ1-2|TRBV30
CAWSKDRQIPHNYGYTF
>NA|TRBJ2-5|TRBV7-2
CASSLIGRETQYF
>TRBD1|TRBJ1-2|TRBV5-1
CASSPQGRVFDGYTF
>NA|TRBJ1-4|TRBV6-6
CASSIIATNEKLFF
>NA|TRBJ2-1|TRBV27
CASSLFGKVNEQFF
>NA|TRBJ2-5|TRBV29-1
CSVGGNQETQYF
>NA|TRBJ2-7|TRBV2
CASRTLRAGQQYF
>TRBD2|TRBJ2-2|TRBV7-2
CASSPRTSGSATGELFF
>TRBD1|TRBJ2-7|TRBV2
CASTRTGVTPYEQYF
>TRBD1|TRBJ1-4|TRBV5-6
CASSAWTGFNEKLFF
>NA|TRBJ1-3|TRBV9
CASTEGGPFSGNTIYF
>TRBD1|TRBJ1-5|TRBV28
CASSPQGADRSNQPQHF
>TRBD2|TRBJ2-7|TRBV28
CASSFTGGRYEQYF
>TRBD2|TRBJ2-7|TRBV2
CASSGLAGVSYEQYF
>NA|TRBJ1-3|TRBV7-9
CASSPRGQPRNAGNTIYF
>NA|TRBJ2-5|TRBV15
CATSGRGETQYF
>NA|TRBJ2-3|TRBV7-9
CASSLALGGIGTDTQYF
>NA|TRBJ1-3|TRBV28
CASSRGFRYF